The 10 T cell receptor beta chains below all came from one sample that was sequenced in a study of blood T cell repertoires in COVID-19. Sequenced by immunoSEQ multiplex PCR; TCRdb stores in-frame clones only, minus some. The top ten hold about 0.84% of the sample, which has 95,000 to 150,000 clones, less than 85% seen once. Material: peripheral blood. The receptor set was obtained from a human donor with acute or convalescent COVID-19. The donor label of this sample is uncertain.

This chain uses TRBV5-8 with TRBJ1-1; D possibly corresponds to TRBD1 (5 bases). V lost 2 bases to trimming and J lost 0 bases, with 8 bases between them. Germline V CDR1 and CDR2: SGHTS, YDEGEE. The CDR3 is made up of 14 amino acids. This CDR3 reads CASSLQVLNTEAFF. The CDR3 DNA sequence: TGTGCCAGCAGCTTACAGGTTCTGAACACTGAAGCTTTCTTT.

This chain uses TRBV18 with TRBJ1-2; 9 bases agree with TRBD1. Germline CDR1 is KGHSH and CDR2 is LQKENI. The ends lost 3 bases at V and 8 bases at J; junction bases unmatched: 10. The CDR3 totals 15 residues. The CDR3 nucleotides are TGTGCCAGCTCACCCCCGGAACAGGGGGCGAGGGGCTACACCTTC. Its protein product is CASSPPEQGARGYTF.

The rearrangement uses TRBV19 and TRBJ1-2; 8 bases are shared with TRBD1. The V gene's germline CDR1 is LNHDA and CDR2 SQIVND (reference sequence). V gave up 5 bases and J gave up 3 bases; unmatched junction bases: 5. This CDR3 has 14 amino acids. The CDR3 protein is CASSPGTGHYGYTF. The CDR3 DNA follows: TGTGCCAGTAGTCCGGGGACAGGACACTATGGCTACACCTTC.

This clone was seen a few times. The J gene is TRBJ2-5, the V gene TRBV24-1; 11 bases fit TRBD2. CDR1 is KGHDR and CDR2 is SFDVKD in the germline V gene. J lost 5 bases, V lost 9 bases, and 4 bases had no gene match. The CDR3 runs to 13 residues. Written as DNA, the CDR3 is TGTGCCACCCAGACTAGCGGGGACGAGACCCAGTACTTC. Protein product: CATQTSGDETQYF.

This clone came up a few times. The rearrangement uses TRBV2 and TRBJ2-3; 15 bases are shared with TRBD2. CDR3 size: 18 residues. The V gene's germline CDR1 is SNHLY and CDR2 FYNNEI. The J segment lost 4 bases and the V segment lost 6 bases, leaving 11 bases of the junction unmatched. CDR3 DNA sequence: TGTGCCAGCAGCGCTCAAAGGACTAGCGGGGGGGCCGCAGATACGCAGTATTTT. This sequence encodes CASSAQRTSGGAADTQYF.

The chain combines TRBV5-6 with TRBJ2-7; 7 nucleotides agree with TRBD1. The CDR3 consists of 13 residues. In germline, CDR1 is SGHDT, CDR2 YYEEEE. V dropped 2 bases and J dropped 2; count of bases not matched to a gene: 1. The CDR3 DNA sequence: TGTGCCAGCAGCTTAACAGGGGCCTACGAGCAGTACGTC. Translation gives CASSLTGAYEQYV.

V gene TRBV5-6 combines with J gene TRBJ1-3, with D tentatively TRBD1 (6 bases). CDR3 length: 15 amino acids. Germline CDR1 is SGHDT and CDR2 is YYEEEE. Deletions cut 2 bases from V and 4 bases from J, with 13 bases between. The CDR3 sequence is CASSFGQGLGNTIYF. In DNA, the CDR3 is TGTGCCAGCAGCTTCGGGCAGGGGCTAGGAAACACCATATATTTT.

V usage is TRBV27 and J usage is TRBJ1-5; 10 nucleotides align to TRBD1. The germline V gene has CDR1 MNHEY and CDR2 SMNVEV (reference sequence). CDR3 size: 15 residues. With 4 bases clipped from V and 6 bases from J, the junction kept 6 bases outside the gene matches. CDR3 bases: TGTGCCAGCAGTTCCGGGGACAGGGGAGGTCAGCCCCAGCATTTT. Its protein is CASSSGDRGGQPQHF.

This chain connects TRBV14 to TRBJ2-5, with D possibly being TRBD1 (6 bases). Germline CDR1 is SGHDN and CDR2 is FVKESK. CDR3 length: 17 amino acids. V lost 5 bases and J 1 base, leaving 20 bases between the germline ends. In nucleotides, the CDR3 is TGTGCCAGCAGCTACAGTACGTTTCTAGGGGGCCAAGAGACCCAGTACTTC. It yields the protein CASSYSTFLGGQETQYF.

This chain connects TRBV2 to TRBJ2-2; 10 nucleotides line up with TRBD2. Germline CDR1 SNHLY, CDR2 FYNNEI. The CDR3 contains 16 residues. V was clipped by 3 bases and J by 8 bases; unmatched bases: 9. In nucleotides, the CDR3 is TGTGCCAGCAGTGATGCTCTAGCGGGGGTCGCTGGGGAGCTGTTTTTT. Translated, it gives CASSDALAGVAGELFF.